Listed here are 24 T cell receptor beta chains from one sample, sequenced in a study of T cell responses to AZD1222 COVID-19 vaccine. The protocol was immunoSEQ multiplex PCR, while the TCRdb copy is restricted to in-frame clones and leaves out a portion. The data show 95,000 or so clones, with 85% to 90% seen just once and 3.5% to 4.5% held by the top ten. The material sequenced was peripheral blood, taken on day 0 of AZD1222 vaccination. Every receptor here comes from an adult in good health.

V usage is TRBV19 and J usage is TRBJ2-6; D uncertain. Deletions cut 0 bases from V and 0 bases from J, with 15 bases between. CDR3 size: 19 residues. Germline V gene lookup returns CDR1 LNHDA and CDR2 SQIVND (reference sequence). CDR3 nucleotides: TGTGCCAGTAGTATAGACCCCTTGAGGCTGAACTCTGGGGCCAACGTCCTGACTTTC. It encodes CASSIDPLRLNSGANVLTF. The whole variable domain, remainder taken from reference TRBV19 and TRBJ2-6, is DGGITQSPKYLFRKEGQNVTLSCEQNLNHDAMYWYRQDPGQGLRLIYYSQIVNDFQKGDIAEGYSVSREKKESFPLTVTSAQKNPTAFYLCASSIDPLRLNSGANVLTFGAGSRLTVL.

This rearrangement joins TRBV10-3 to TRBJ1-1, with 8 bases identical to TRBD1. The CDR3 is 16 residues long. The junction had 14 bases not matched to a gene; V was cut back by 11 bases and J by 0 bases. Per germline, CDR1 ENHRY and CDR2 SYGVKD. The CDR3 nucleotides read TGTGCCGTCCGACAGGGGATCGGGTGGATGAACACTGAAGCTTTCTTT. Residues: CAVRQGIGWMNTEAFF.

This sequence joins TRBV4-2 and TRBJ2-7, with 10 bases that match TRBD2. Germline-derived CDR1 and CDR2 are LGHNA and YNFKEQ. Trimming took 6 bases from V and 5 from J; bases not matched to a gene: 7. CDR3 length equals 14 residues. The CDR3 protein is CASRLLAGLDEQYF. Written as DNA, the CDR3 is TGTGCCAGCAGACTACTAGCGGGGCTCGACGAGCAGTACTTC.

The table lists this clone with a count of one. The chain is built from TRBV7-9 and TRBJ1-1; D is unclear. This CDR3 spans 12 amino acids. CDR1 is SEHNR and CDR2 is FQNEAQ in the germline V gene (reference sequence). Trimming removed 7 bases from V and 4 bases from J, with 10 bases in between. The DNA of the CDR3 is TGTGCCAGCAAAGATTGGGCCACTGAAGCTTTCTTT. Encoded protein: CASKDWATEAFF.

CDR3 amino acids: CASSFDRGGYTF. CDR3 DNA sequence: TGCGCCAGCAGCTTTGACAGGGGGGGCTACACCTTC. V and J are TRBV5-1 and TRBJ1-2; 9 bases match TRBD1. Germline-derived CDR1 and CDR2 are SGHRS and YFSETQ. The CDR3 loop spans 12 amino acids. V lost 2 bases, J lost 8 bases, and 1 base stayed unmatched.

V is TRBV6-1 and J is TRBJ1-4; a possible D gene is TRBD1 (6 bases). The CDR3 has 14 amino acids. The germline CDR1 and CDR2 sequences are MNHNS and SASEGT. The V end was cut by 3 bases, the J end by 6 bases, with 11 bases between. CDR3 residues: CASSEGRGDEKLFF. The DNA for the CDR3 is TGTGCCAGCAGTGAGGGCAGGGGAGATGAAAAACTGTTTTTT.

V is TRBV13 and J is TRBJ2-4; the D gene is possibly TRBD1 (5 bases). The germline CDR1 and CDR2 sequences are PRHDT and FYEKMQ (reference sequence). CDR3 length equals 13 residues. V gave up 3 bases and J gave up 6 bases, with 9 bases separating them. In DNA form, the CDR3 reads TGTGCCAGCAGCTTTTCTCAGGGAAACATTCAGTACTTC. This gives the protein CASSFSQGNIQYF.

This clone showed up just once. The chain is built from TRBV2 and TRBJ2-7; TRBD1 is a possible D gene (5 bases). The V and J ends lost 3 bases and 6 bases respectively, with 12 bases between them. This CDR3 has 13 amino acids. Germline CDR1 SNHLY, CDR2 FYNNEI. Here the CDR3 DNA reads TGTGCCAGCAGTGACCATGGACAAGGCGAGCAGTACTTC. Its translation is CASSDHGQGEQYF.

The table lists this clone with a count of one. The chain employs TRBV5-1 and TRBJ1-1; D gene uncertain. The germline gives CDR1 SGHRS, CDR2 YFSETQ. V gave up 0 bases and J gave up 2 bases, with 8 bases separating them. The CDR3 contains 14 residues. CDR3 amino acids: CASSLDRDNTEAFF. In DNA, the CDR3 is TGCGCCAGCAGCTTGGACAGAGATAACACTGAAGCTTTCTTT.

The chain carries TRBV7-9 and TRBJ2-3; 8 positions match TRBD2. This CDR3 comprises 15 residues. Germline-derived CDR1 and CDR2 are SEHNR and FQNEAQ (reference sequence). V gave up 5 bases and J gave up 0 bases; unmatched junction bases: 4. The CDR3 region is CASSGSGISTDTQYF. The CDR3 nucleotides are TGTGCCAGCAGCGGTAGCGGGATTAGCACAGATACGCAGTATTTT.

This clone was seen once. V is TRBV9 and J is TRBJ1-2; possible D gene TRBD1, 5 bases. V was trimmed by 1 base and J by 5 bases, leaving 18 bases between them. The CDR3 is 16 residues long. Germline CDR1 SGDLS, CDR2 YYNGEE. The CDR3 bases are TGTGCCAGCAGCGTAACCCCCGCGCAGGGAAGATATGGCTACACCTTC. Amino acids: CASSVTPAQGRYGYTF. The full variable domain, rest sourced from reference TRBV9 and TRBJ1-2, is DSGVTQTPKHLITATGQRVTLRCSPRSGDLSVYWYQQSLDQGLQFLIQYYNGEERAKGNILERFSAQQFPDLHSELNLSSLELGDSALYFCASSVTPAQGRYGYTFGSGTRLTVV.

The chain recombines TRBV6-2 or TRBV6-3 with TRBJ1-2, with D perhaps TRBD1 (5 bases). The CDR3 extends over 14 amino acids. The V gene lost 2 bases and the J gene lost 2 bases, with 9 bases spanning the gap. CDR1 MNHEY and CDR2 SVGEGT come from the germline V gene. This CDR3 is CASSYEGANYGYTF. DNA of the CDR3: TGTGCCAGCAGTTACGAAGGGGCCAACTATGGCTACACCTTC.

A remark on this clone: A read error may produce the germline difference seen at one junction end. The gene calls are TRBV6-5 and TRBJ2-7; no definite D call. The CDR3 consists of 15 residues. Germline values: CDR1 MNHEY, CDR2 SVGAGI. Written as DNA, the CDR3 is TGTGCCAGCAGTGACTCCGAATACAGCTCCTACGAGCAGTACTTC. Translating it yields CASSDSEYSSYEQYF.

The CDR3 here is CASRDMNTEAFF. In nucleotides, the CDR3 is TGCGCCAGCAGGGACATGAACACTGAAGCTTTCTTT. The V gene is TRBV5-1, the J gene TRBJ1-1, with D perhaps matching TRBD1 (5 bases). Trimming stripped 5 bases from V and 0 bases from J, with 5 bases between. CDR1 is SGHRS, CDR2 YFSETQ, per germline. The CDR3 covers 12 residues.

The chain's CDR3 is CAWNRVDTEAFF. The CDR3 bases are TGTGCCTGGAACAGGGTAGACACTGAAGCTTTCTTT. The rearrangement links TRBV30 to TRBJ1-1; a possible D gene is TRBD1 (6 bases). V dropped 4 bases and J dropped 3 bases, with 9 bases sitting between them. The CDR3 contains 12 residues. The V gene's germline CDR1 is GTSNPN and CDR2 SVGIG (reference sequence).

The CDR3 region is CASSGDRRQPQHF. The CDR3 DNA reads as TGTGCCAGCAGTGGTGACAGAAGGCAGCCCCAGCATTTT. The chain employs TRBV2 and TRBJ1-5; D is possibly TRBD1 (5 bases). Germline values: CDR1 SNHLY, CDR2 FYNNEI. This CDR3 is built from 13 residues. Trimming took off 4 bases at V and 7 bases at J, with 11 bases between the two ends.

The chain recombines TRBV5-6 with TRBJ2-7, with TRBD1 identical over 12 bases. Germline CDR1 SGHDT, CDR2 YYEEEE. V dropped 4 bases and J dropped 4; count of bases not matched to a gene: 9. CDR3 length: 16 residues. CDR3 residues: CASSLVGQGAQYEQYF. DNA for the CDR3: TGTGCCAGCAGCCTGGTGGGACAGGGGGCGCAGTACGAGCAGTACTTC. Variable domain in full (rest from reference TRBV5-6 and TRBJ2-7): DAGVTQSPTHLIKTRGQQVTLRCSPKSGHDTVSWYQQALGQGPQFIFQYYEEEERQRGNFPDRFSGHQFPNYSSELNVNALLLGDSALYLCASSLVGQGAQYEQYFGPGTRLTVT.

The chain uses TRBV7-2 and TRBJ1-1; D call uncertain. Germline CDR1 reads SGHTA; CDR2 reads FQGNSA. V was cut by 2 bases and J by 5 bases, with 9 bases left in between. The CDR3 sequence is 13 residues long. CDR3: CASSLSGRTEAFF. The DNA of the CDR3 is TGTGCCAGCAGCTTATCTGGGCGTACTGAAGCTTTCTTT.

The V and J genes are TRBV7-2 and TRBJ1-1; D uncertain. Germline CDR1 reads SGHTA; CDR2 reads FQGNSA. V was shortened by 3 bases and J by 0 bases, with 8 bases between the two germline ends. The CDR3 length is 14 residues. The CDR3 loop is CASSFWRVNTEAFF. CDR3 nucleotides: TGTGCCAGCAGCTTCTGGAGGGTGAACACTGAAGCTTTCTTT.

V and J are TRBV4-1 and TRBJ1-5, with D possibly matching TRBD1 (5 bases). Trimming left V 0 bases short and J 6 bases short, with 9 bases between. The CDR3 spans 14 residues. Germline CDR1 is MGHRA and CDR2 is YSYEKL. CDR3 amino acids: CASSQDQGTQPQHF. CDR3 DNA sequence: TGCGCCAGCAGCCAAGATCAGGGTACTCAGCCCCAGCATTTT.

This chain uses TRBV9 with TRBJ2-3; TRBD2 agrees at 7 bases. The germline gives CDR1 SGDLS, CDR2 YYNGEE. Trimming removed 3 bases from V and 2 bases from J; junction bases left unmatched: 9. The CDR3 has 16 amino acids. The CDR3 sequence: CASSDPLATATDTQYF. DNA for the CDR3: TGTGCCAGCAGCGACCCACTAGCGACCGCCACAGATACGCAGTATTTT.

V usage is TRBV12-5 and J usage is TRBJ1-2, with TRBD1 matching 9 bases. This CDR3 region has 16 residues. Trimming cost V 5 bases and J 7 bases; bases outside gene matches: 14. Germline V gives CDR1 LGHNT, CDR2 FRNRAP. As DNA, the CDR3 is TGTGCTAGTGGTCGTCCGGGACAGGGTTATCATGGTGGCTACACCTTC. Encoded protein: CASGRPGQGYHGGYTF.

The CDR3 loop is CASSAETGGGNYGYTF. CDR3 nucleotide sequence: TGCGCCAGCAGCGCCGAGACAGGGGGCGGTAACTATGGCTACACCTTC. The gene calls are TRBV5-1 and TRBJ1-2, with 10 positions matching TRBD1. The CDR3 is 16 residues long. Trimming removed 4 bases from V and 1 base from J; junction bases left unmatched: 7. Germline V CDR1 and CDR2: SGHRS, YFSETQ.

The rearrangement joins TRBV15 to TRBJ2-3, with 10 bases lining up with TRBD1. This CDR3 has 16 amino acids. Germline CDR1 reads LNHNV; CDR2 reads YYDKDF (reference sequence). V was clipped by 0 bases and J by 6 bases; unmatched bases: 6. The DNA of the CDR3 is TGTGCCACCAGCAGAGAGTTGGGACAGGGGACCGATACGCAGTATTTT. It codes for CATSRELGQGTDTQYF.